This TCR beta chain was observed in a study of technical replicates of blood from several donors. Clones were sequenced by immunoSEQ multiplex PCR, and TCRdb holds only the in-frame ones, with some missing. The sample yields about 80,000 clones, 90% to 95% seen once. This TCR derives from a human donor in good health. The sample was T cells isolated from PBMCs.

Written as DNA, the CDR3 is TGTGCCAGTACCCCTTACAGGGGCCCTGAAGCTTTCTTT. Amino acids: CASTPYRGPEAFF. The V gene is TRBV19, the J gene TRBJ1-1, with TRBD1 identical over 7 bases. The CDR3 spans 13 residues. Germline CDR1 LNHDA, CDR2 SQIVND (reference sequence). With V trimmed by 7 bases and J by 6 bases, 8 bases remained unmatched.